This TCR beta chain was obtained from a study of CD8 T cells in ankylosing spondylitis. The germline V and J ends were trimmed by 6 bases and 0 bases, with 15 bases remaining between them. The germline CDR1 and CDR2 sequences are SNHLY and FYNNEI. The CDR3 contains 15 residues. MiXCR, applied by TCRdb to the 5' RACE reads, yields one record per CDR3 protein. The sample yields under 200,000 distinct CDR3 sequences, roughly 10% seen once. This receptor was identified in a female donor with ankylosing spondylitis or in good health (not recorded which). Sequencing was performed on blood, either unsorted or a sorted T cell fraction (not recorded which). This chain links TRBV2 with TRBJ2-7; TRBD1 is a possible D gene (6 bases). The CDR3, as DNA: TGTGCCAGCAGCGACTCCGGGACAAGCTCCTACGAGCAGTACTTC. Amino acid sequence: CASSDSGTSSYEQYF.